Shown below are 10 T cell receptor beta chains from a single sample sequenced in a study of regulatory dendritic cells for organ transplantation. No antigen has been assigned to these receptors. Sorted T cells were CFSE-labeled and cultured four to five days with allogeneic regulatory or mature dendritic cells at 1:10. Assay used: immunoSEQ multiplex PCR; TCRdb lists only in-frame clones, some missing. The data hold roughly 12,000 clones, with 89% observed a single time. Sequencing was carried out using naive CD8+ T cells from blood cultured with dendritic cells. Subset in this sample: CD45RA+ naive T cells. The receptors here all came from a human donor in good health.

The CDR3 DNA is TGTGCCAGCATCTCGGACAGGGGGCGAGAGACCCAGTACTTC. Its protein product is CASISDRGRETQYF. The V gene is TRBV28, the J gene TRBJ2-5, with 11 positions matching TRBD1. CDR3 length: 14 residues. CDR1 and CDR2 from the germline V gene are MDHEN and SYDVKM. J lost 4 bases, V lost 7 bases, and 5 bases had no gene match.

This chain connects TRBV9 to TRBJ2-3, with 13 bases that match TRBD2. There are 16 residues in the CDR3. Looked up from germline, CDR1 is SGDLS and CDR2 is YYNGEE. After removal of 3 bases from V and 3 bases from J, the junction contained 4 bases not matched to a gene. CDR3 protein: CASSGGTSGMTDTQYF. The CDR3 DNA sequence: TGTGCCAGCAGCGGAGGGACTAGCGGGATGACAGATACGCAGTATTTT.

V gene TRBV6-5 combines with J gene TRBJ2-7; 7 positions match TRBD1. Germline CDR1 and CDR2: MNHEY and SVGAGI. Losses at the gene ends were 0 bases for V and 9 bases for J; bases not matched to a gene: 5. The CDR3 sequence is 13 residues long. For the CDR3, the DNA is TGTGCCAGCAGTTACTCGAAGGGGGCTCGGCAGTACTTC. Protein: CASSYSKGARQYF.

The V call is TRBV28, the J call TRBJ2-7; TRBD1 matches at 7 bases. V trimming: 7 bases; J trimming: 0 bases; junction bases outside the gene matches: 3. The CDR3 consists of 13 residues. Germline assignment: CDR1 MDHEN and CDR2 SYDVKM. CDR3 bases: TGTGCCAGCATCCCAGGGGGCTCCTACGAGCAGTACTTC. Encoded protein: CASIPGGSYEQYF.

Only a few counts were recorded for this clone. The chain recombines TRBV27 with TRBJ1-5; tentative D call: TRBD1 (5 bases). The CDR3 spans 14 residues. Germline V gives CDR1 MNHEY, CDR2 SMNVEV (reference sequence). Trimming cost V 6 bases and J 2 bases, with 11 bases left between them. CDR3 in amino acids: CASSWGRGNQPQHF. DNA for the CDR3: TGTGCCAGCAGCTGGGGACGGGGCAATCAGCCCCAGCATTTT.

This clone was counted only a few times. V is TRBV7-8 and J is TRBJ2-7; 8 bases fit TRBD1. Germline V gene sequence: CDR1 SGHVS, CDR2 FQNEAQ. Unmatched junction bases numbered 2, after V lost 1 base and J lost 3 bases. This CDR3 has 14 amino acids. The CDR3 here is CASSLEDRVYEQYF. The CDR3 nucleotides read TGTGCCAGCAGCTTAGAGGACAGGGTCTACGAGCAGTACTTC.

This chain joins TRBV11-3 and TRBJ2-6; no definite D call. This CDR3 is 13 amino acids long. Trimming pared 3 bases from V and 3 bases from J, leaving 3 bases between. Looked up from germline, CDR1 is SGHNT and CDR2 is YENEEA. The CDR3 DNA is TGTGCCAGCAGCTTTAGTGGGGCCAACGTCCTGACTTTC. Its protein product is CASSFSGANVLTF.

This clone has just one count. The CDR3 sequence is CASSLTGVYNEQFF. In DNA form, the CDR3 reads TGTGCCAGCAGTTTGACAGGGGTCTACAATGAGCAGTTCTTC. The chain joins TRBV28 to TRBJ2-1, with 8 bases lining up with TRBD1. The germline gives CDR1 MDHEN, CDR2 SYDVKM. The CDR3 runs to 14 residues. The junction had 1 base not matched to a gene; V was cut back by 3 bases and J by 3 bases.

The V and J genes are TRBV7-2 and TRBJ2-3; TRBD2 matches at 11 bases. V was clipped by 5 bases and J by 4 bases; unmatched bases: 11. This CDR3 contains 17 residues. Germline assignment: CDR1 SGHTA and CDR2 FQGNSA. As DNA, the CDR3 is TGTGCCAGCAGCCTACCGACTAGCGGGGCCTCCGCAGATACGCAGTATTTT. Its protein product is CASSLPTSGASADTQYF.

The J gene is TRBJ1-2, the V gene TRBV13; D uncertain. V lost 0 bases and J lost 4, with 12 bases in between. The CDR3 is 15 amino acids. Per the germline V gene, CDR1 is PRHDT and CDR2 is FYEKMQ (reference sequence). The chain's CDR3 is CASSLGPLDGYGYTF. The CDR3 DNA is TGTGCCAGCAGCTTAGGCCCCTTGGACGGCTATGGCTACACCTTC.